The clone carrying this T cell receptor (beta chain) showed up many times. The data originate from a study of T-cell reconstitution after alpha-beta-depleted transplantation in children. During its preparation, the TCRbeta library received unique molecular identifiers. MiXCR, applied by TCRdb to the PCR reads, yields one record per CDR3 protein. The sample has roughly 610,000 distinct CDR3 sequences; roughly a tenth are singletons. Germline CDR1 and CDR2: SQVTM and ANQGSEA. The CDR3 spans 14 residues. Trimming cost V 7 bases and J 5 bases, with 20 bases left between them. This sequence was found in a human donor who donated a stem cell graft to a child with acute myeloid leukemia. The chain carries TRBV29-1 and TRBJ1-1; D is perhaps TRBD1 (5 bases). Sequencing used PBMCs from the stem cell graft donor, obtained from the stem cell graft. The CDR3: CSATKGREGTEAFF. CDR3 in DNA: TGCAGCGCCACTAAGGGGCGGGAGGGGACTGAAGCTTTCTTT.